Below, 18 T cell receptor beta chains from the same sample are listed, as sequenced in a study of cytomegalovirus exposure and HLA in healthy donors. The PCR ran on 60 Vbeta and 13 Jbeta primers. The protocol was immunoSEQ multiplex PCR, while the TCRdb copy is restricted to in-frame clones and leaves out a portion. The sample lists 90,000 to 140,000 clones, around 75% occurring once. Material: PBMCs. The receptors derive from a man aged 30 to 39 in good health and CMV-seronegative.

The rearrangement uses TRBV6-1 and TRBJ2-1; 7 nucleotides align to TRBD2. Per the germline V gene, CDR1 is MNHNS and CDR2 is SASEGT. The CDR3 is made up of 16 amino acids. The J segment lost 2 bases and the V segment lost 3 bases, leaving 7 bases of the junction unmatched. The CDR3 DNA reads TGTGCCAGCAGTGAGCTTGCGGGAGTGGCCTACAATGAGCAGTTCTTC. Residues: CASSELAGVAYNEQFF.

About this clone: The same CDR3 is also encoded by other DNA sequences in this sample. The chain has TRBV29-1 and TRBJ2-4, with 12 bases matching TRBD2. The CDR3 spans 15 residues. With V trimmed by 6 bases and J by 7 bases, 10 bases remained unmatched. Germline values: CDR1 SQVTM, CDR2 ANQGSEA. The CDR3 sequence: CSVVTSGSGKNIQYF. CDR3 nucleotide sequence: TGCAGCGTCGTGACTAGCGGGAGTGGAAAGAACATTCAGTACTTC. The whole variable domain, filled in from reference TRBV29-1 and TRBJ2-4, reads SAVISQKPSRDICQRGTSLTIQCQVDSQVTMMFWYRQQPGQSLTLIATANQGSEATYESGFVIDKFPISRPNLTFSTLTVSNMSPEDSSIYLCSVVTSGSGKNIQYFGAGTRLSVL.

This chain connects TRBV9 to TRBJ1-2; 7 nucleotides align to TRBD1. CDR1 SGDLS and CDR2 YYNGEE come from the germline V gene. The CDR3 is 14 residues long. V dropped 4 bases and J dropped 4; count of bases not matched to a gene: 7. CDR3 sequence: CASSPGQTFYGYTF. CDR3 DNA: TGTGCCAGCAGCCCGGGACAGACGTTCTATGGCTACACCTTC.

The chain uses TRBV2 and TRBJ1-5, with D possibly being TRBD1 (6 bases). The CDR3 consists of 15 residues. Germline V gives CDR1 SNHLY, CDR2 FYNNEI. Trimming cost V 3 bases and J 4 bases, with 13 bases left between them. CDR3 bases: TGTGCCAGCAGTGATTCAGGACAGCTTAATCAGCCCCAGCATTTT. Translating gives CASSDSGQLNQPQHF.

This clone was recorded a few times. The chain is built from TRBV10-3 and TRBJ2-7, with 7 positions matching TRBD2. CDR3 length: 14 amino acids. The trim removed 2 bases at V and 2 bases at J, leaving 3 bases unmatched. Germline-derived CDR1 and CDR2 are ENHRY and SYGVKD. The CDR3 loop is CAISEREGPYEQYF. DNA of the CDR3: TGTGCCATCAGTGAGAGGGAGGGCCCCTACGAGCAGTACTTC.

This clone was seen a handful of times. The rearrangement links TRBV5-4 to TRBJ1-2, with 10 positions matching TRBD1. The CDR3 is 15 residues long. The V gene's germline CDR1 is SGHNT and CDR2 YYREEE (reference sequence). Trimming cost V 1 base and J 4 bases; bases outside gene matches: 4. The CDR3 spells CASSLRQGAGYGYTF. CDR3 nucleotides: TGTGCCAGCAGCTTGAGACAGGGGGCTGGCTATGGCTACACCTTC.

This CDR3 is CASGHGGGLADTQYF. In nucleotides, the CDR3 is TGTGCTAGTGGCCACGGGGGGGGATTAGCAGATACGCAGTATTTT. The chain links TRBV12-5 to TRBJ2-3; 8 nucleotides line up with TRBD2. The CDR3 spans 15 residues. V gave up 6 bases and J gave up 4 bases; unmatched junction bases: 9. Germline CDR1 is LGHNT and CDR2 is FRNRAP.

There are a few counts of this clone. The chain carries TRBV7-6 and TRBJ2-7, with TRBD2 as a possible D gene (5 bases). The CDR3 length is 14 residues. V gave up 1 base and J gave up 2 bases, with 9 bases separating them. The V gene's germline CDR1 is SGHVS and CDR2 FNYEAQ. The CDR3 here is CASSLGTGAYEQYF. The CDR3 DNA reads TGTGCCAGCAGCTTAGGGACTGGCGCCTACGAGCAGTACTTC.

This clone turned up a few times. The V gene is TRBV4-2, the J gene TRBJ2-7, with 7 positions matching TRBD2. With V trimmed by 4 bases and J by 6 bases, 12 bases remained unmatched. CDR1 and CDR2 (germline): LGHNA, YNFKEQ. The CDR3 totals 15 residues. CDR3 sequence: CASSRRLAEGFEQYF. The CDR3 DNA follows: TGTGCCAGCAGCCGCCGACTAGCTGAGGGATTCGAGCAGTACTTC.

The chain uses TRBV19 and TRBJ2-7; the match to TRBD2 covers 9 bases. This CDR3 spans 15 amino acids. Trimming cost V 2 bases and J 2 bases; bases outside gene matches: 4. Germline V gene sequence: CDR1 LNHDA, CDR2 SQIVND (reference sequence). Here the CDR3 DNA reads TGTGCCAGTAGTATATGGGCTAGCGGGACCTACGAGCAGTACTTC. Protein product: CASSIWASGTYEQYF.

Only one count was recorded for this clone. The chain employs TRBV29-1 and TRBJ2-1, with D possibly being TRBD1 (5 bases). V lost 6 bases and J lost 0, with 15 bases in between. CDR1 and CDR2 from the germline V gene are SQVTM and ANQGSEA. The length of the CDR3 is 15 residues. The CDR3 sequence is CSVEHHRRSYNEQFF. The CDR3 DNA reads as TGCAGCGTAGAACATCACAGGCGCTCCTACAATGAGCAGTTCTTC.

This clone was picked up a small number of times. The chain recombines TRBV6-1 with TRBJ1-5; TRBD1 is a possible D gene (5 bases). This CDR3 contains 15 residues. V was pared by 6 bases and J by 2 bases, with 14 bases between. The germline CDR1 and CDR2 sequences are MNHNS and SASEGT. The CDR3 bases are TGTGCCAGCAGCCCCGAGACAGAGGGCAATCAGCCCCAGCATTTT. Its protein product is CASSPETEGNQPQHF.

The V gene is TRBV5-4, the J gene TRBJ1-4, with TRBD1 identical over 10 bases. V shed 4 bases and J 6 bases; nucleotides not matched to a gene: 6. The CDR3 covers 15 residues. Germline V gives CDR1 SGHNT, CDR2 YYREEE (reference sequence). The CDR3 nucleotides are TGTGCCAGCAGCCATGGACAGGGGGGGGATGAAAAACTGTTTTTT. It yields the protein CASSHGQGGDEKLFF.

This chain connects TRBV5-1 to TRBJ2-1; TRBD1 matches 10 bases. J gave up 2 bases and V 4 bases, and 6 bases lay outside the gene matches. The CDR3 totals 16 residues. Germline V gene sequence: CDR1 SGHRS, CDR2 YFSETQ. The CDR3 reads CASSTRQGAAYNEQFF. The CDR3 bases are TGCGCCAGCAGCACCCGACAGGGGGCAGCCTACAATGAGCAGTTCTTC.

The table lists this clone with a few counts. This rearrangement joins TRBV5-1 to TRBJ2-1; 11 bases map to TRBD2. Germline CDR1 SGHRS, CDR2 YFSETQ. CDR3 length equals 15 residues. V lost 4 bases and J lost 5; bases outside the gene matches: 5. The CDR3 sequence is CASSPKLAGDNEQFF. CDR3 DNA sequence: TGCGCCAGCAGCCCCAAACTAGCGGGAGACAATGAGCAGTTCTTC.

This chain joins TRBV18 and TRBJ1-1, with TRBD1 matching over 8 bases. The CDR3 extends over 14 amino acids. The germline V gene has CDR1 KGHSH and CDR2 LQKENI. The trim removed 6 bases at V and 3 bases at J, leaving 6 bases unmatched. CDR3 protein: CASSRGQGHTEAFF. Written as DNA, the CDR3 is TGTGCCAGCTCGCGAGGACAGGGCCACACTGAAGCTTTCTTT. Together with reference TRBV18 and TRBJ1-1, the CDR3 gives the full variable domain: NAGVMQNPRHLVRRRGQEARLRCSPMKGHSHVYWYRQLPEEGLKFMVYLQKENIIDESGMPKERFSAEFPKEGPSILRIQQVVRGDSAAYFCASSRGQGHTEAFFGQGTRLTVV.

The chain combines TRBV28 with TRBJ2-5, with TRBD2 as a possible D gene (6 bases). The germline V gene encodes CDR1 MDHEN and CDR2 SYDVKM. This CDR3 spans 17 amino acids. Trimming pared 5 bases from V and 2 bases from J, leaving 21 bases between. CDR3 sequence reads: CASSPLSRAGRQETQYF. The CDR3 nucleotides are TGTGCCAGCAGTCCGCTTTCAAGGGCGGGGCGGCAAGAGACCCAGTACTTC.

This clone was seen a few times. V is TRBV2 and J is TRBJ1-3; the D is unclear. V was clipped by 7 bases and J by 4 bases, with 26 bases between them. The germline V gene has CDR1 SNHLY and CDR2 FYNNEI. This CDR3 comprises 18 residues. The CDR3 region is CASMIPGPISRGGNTIYF. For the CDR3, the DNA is TGTGCCAGCATGATACCGGGCCCCATCTCTCGAGGGGGAAACACCATATATTTT.